This T cell receptor beta chain was sequenced for a study of OX40 agonist ivuxolimab in advanced cancers. Context from the whole study: The costimulatory receptor OX40 (CD134) was targeted by ivuxolimab, a fully human IgG2 agonistic monoclonal antibody. Three dose-escalation patients achieved partial responses, one with hepatocellular carcinoma and two with cutaneous melanoma. Peripheral TCRbeta sequencing was intended to test whether TCR sequence diversity was altered and clonal T-cell expansion was caused by ivuxolimab. In the dose-escalation cohort, more than 75% of patients were male, and the mean age was approximately 60 years, with a range of about 23 to 85. Intravenous ivuxolimab was administered to patients every 2 weeks at six dose levels: 0.01, 0.1, 0.3, 1.5, 3 and 10 mg/kg. The paper covers the monotherapy dose-escalation part of the phase I ivuxolimab trial, which included N of about 50 patients. Among the roughly 50 dose-escalation patients, around 20 had hepatocellular carcinoma, about 15 melanoma, 9 renal cell carcinoma and 9 head and neck cancer. Patients were allowed to have had prior anti-PD-1, anti-PD-L1 or anti-CTLA-4 therapy, and 30% to 40% of the dose-escalation patients had been treated with checkpoint inhibitors.

V was cut back by 10 bases and J by 5 bases, leaving a gap of 17 bases between them. CDR1 and CDR2, per the germline V gene, are MDHEN and SYDVKM. Reading from cysteine to phenylalanine, the CDR3 counts 14 amino acids. The kept DNA is CDR3 alone, 42 bases in frame from the first base. The research as a whole found: On average, CD8+ T cells showed more expanded clones than CD4+ T cells after ivuxolimab. At doses of 0.1 to 3.0 mg/kg, clonal expansion of both CD4+ and CD8+ T cells in blood was seen between baseline and week 6. Which antigens the clonally expanded peripheral T cells were specific for was not determined. In partial responders in the 0.1-3.0 mg/kg groups, normalized peripheral clonal expansion was found to be among the lowest, especially among CD8+ T cells. Low levels of normalized T-cell clonal expansion were also seen in some patients who did not respond.

To sequence the TCRbeta CDR3 region, genomic DNA was isolated from the sorted cells. TCRbeta CDR3 regions were sequenced using the immunoSEQ Assay. In TCRdb, the immuneACCESS table is reduced to in-frame sequences with V and J assigned. These tables do not hold every clone; where another copy was compared, an unresolved V gene accounts for under half, and the others remain unexplained. In this sample the table shows tens of thousands of clones, approximately 85% of which occur a single time. 2% to 2.5% of the sample is held by the ten biggest clonotypes. Patients with a history of autoimmune disease or receiving systemic immunosuppression were excluded from the trial. Peripheral blood for TCR sequencing was collected from all dose cohorts at baseline, on cycle 4 day 1, and on cycle 7 day 1. Samples were obtained from an open-label, multicenter, first-in-human phase I dose-escalation trial of ivuxolimab. Adults with locally advanced or metastatic head and neck squamous cell, hepatocellular, melanoma or renal cell carcinoma were enrolled in the trial. Before TCR sequencing, CD4+ T cells and CD8+ T cells from peripheral blood were sorted into separate populations.

A remark on this clone: The antigen this receptor binds is unknown. No base qualities exist here, and no much larger clone lies one base off it.

Sequenced material: CD4+ or CD8+ T cells sorted from blood, taken in a trial of the OX40 agonist ivuxolimab. The rearrangement joined TRBV28 to TRBJ2-2, with TRBD1 as a weak D call on 5 bases. The receptor comes from an adult with an advanced solid tumor such as melanoma, head and neck, liver or kidney cancer. The DNA sequence follows: TGTGCCACCTGGGGCCCTCCTTATACCGGGGAGCTGTTTTTT. Its protein reads: CATWGPPYTGELFF.